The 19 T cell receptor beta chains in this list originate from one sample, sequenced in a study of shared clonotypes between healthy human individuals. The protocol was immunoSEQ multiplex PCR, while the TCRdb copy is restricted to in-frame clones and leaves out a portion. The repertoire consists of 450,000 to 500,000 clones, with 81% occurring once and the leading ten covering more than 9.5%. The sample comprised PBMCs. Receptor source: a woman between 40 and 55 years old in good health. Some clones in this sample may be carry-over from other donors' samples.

CDR3 in DNA: TGTGCCACCTACCGGGGTTACAATGAGCAGTTCTTC. Amino acid sequence: CATYRGYNEQFF. This sequence joins TRBV27 and TRBJ2-1; perhaps TRBD2 as D (5 bases). The V gene lost 10 bases and the J gene lost 4 bases, with 11 bases spanning the gap. Germline V gene sequence: CDR1 MNHEY, CDR2 SMNVEV (reference sequence). CDR3 length: 12 amino acids.

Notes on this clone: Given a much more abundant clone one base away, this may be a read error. As DNA, the CDR3 is TGTGCCAGCAGCCCCTGGGACAGGGGGCACCAGATCGGGTTCTTC. Translating it yields CASSPWDRGHQIGFF. The chain employs TRBV7-2 and TRBJ2-1, with 12 bases matching TRBD1. Per the germline V gene, CDR1 is SGHTA and CDR2 is FQGNSA. V gave up 5 bases and J gave up 15 bases; unmatched junction bases: 14. The CDR3 extends over 15 amino acids.

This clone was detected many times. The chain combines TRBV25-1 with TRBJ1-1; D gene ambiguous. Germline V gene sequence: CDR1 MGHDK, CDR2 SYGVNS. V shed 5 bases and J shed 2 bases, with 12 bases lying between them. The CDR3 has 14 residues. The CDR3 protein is CASSPPADNTEAFF. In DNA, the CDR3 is TGTGCCAGCAGTCCCCCGGCAGACAACACTGAAGCTTTCTTT. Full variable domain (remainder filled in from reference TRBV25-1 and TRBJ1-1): EADIYQTPRYLVIGTGKKITLECSQTMGHDKMYWYQQDPGMELHLIHYSYGVNSTEKGDLSSESTVSRIRTEHFPLTLESARPSHTSQYLCASSPPADNTEAFFGQGTRLTVV.

CDR3 DNA: TGTGCCTGGAGTGACTCGAGAGGGAATCAGCCCCAGCATTTT. This encodes CAWSDSRGNQPQHF. The V and J genes are TRBV30 and TRBJ1-5; D unresolved. CDR1 is GTSNPN, CDR2 SVGIG, per germline (reference sequence). The CDR3 loop spans 14 amino acids. Trimming shortened V by 1 base and J by 4 bases, and 11 bases separated the two germline ends.

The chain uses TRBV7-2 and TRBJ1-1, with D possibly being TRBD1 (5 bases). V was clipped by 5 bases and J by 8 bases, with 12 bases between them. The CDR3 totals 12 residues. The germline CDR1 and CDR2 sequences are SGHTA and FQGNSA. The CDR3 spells CASSPWGGEAFF. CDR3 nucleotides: TGTGCCAGCAGCCCCTGGGGGGGGGAAGCTTTCTTT.

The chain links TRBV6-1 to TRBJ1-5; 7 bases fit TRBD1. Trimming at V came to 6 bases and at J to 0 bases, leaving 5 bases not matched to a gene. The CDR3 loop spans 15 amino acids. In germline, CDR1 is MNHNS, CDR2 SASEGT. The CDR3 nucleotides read TGTGCCAGCAGAAGACAGGGCAATAGCAATCAGCCCCAGCATTTT. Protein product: CASRRQGNSNQPQHF.

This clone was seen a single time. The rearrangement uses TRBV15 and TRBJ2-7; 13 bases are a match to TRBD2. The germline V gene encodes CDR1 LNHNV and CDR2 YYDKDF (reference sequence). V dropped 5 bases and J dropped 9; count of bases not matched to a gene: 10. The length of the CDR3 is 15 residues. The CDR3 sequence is CATSLRTSGSSGQYF. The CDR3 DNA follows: TGTGCCACCAGCCTCCGGACTAGCGGGAGTTCGGGGCAGTACTTC.

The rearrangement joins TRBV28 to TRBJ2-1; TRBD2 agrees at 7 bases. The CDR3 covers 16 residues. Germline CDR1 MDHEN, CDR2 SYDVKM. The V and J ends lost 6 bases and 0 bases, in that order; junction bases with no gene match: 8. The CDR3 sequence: CASRGWEGSSYNEQFF. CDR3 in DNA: TGTGCCAGCAGGGGATGGGAGGGAAGCTCCTACAATGAGCAGTTCTTC.

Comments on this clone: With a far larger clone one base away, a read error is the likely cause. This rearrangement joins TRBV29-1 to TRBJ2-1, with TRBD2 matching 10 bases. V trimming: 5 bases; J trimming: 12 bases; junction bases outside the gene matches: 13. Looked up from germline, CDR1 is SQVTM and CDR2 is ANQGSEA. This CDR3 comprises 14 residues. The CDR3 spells CSVRRTSGMGAQFF. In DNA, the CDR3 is TGCAGCGTTCGCCGAACTAGCGGGATGGGTGCGCAGTTCTTC.

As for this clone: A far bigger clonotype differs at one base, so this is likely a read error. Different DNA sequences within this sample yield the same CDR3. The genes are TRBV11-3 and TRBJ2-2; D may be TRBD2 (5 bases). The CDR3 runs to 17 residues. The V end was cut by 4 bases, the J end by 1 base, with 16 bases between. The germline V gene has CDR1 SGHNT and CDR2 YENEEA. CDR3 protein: CASSSSASGENTGELFF. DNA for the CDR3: TGTGCCAGCAGCTCCTCAGCGAGCGGCGAGAACACCGGGGAGCTGTTTTTT.

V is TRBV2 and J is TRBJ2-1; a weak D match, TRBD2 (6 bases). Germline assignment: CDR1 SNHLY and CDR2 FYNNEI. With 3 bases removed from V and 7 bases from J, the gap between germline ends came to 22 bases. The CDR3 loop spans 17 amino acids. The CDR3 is CASSESLGLTYQNEQFF. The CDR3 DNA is TGTGCCAGCAGTGAGTCCCTGGGACTCACGTACCAAAATGAGCAGTTCTTC.

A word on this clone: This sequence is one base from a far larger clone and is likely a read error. The CDR3 sequence is CASSERAYNEQFF. CDR3 in DNA: TGTGCCAGCAGTGAACGGGCTTACAATGAGCAGTTCTTC. The V gene is TRBV25-1, the J gene TRBJ2-1; D not certain. Germline V gene sequence: CDR1 MGHDK, CDR2 SYGVNS. The ends were cut back, 2 bases at V and 4 bases at J, with 6 bases in the middle. This CDR3 has 13 amino acids.

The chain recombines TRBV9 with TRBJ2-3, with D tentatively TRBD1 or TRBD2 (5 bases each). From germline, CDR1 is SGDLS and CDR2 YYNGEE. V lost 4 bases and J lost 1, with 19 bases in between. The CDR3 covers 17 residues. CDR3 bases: TGTGCCAGCAGCACGCACCTCGGGGCCTTACGCACAGATACGCAGTATTTT. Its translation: CASSTHLGALRTDTQYF.

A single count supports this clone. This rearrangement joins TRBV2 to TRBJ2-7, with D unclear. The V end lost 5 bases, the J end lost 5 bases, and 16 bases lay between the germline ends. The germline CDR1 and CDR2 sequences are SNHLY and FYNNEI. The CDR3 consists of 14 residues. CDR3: CASSPVVATNEQYF. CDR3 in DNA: TGTGCCAGCAGTCCGGTTGTGGCTACGAACGAGCAGTACTTC.

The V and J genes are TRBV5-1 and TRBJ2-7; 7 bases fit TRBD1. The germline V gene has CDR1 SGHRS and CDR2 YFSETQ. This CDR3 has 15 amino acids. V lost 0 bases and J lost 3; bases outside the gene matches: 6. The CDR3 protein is CASSLEGALFYEQYF. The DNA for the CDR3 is TGCGCCAGCAGCTTGGAGGGGGCTCTATTCTACGAGCAGTACTTC.

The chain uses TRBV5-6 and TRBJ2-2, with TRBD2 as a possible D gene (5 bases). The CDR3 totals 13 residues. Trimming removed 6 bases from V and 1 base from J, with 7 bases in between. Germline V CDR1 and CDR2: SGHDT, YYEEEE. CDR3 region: CASKDLNTGELFF. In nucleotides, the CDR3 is TGTGCCAGCAAGGACTTGAACACCGGGGAGCTGTTTTTT.

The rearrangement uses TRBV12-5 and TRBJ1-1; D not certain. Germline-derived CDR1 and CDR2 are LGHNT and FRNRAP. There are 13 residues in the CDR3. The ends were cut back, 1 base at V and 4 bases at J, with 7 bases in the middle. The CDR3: CASGLGVGTEAFF. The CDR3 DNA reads TGTGCTAGTGGTTTGGGGGTGGGCACTGAAGCTTTCTTT.

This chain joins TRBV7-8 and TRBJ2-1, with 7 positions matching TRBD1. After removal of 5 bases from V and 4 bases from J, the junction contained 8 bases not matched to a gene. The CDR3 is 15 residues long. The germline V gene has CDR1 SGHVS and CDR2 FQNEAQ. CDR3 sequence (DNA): TGTGCCAGCAGCCTAACGGGACAGTTTTACAATGAGCAGTTCTTC. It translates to CASSLTGQFYNEQFF.

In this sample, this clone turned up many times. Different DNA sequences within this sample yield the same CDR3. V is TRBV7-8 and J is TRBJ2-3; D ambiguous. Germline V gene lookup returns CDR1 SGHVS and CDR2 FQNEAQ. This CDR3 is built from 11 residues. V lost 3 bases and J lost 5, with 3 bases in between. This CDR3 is CASSFRDTQYF. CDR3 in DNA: TGTGCCAGCAGCTTTCGAGATACGCAGTATTTT.